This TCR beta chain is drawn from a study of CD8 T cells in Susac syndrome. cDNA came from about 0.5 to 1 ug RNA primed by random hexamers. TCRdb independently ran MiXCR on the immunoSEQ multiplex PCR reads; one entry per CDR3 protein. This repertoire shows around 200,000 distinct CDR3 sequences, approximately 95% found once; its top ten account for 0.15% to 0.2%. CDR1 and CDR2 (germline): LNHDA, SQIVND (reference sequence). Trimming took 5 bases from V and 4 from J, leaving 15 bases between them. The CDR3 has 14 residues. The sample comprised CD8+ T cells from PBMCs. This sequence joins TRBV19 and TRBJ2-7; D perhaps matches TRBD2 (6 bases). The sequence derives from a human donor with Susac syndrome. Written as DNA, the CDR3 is TGTGCCAGTAGTTGGGGGGACTTGAGTTACGAGCAGTACTTC. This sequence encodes CASSWGDLSYEQYF.